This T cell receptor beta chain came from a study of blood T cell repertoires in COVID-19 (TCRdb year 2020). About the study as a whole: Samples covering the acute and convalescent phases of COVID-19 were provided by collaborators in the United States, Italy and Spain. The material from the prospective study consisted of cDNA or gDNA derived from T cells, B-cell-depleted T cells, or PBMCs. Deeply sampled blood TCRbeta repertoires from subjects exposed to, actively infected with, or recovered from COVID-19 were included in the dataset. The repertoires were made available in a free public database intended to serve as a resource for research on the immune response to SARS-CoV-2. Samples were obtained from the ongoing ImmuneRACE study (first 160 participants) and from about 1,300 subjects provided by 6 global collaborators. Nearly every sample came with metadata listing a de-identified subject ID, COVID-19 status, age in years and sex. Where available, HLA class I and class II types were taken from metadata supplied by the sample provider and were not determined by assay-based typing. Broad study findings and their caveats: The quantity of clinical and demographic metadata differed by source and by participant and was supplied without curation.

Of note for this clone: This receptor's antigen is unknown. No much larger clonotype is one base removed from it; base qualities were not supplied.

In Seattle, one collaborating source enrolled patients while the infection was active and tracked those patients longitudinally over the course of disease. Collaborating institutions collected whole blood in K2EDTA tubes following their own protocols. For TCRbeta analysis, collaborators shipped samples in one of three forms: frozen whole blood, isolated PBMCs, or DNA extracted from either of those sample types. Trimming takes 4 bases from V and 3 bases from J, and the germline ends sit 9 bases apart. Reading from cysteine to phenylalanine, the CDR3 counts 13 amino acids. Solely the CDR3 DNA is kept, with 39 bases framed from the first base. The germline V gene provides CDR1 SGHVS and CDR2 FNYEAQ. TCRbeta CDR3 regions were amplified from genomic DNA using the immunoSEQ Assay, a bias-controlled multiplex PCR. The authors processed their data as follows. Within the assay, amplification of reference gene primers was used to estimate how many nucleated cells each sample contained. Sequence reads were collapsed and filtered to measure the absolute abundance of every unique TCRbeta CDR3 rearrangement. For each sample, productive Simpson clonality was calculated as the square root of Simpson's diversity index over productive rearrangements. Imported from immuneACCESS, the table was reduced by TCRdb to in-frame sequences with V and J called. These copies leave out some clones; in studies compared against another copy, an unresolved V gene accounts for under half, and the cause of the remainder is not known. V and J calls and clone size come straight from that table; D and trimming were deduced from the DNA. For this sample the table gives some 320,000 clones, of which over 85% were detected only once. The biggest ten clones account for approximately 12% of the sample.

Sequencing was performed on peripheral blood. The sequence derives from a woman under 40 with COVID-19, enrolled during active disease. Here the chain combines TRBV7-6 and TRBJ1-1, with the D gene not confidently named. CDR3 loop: CASSSRRYTEAFF. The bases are TGTGCCAGCAGCTCCAGGCGTTACACTGAAGCTTTCTTT.